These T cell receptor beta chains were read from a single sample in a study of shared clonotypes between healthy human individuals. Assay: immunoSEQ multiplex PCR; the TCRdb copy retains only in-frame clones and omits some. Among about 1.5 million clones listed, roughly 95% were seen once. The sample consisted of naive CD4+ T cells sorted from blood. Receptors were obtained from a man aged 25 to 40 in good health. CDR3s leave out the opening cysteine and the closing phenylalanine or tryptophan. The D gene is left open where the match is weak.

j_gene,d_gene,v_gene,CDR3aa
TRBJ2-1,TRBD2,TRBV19,ASSPLSGRAYNEQF
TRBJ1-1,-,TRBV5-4,ASSARDRPFNTEAF
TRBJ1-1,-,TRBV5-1,ASSLDRETEAF
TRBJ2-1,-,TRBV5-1,ASGNGYNEQF
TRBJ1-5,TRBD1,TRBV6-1,ASSEGQLSQPQH
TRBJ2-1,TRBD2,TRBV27,ASSLFSRGASGDPSYNEQF
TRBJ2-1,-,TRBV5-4,ASSLGSSGDEKF
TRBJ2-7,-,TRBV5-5,ASTLPGVFGYEQY
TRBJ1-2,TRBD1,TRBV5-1,ASSAGQGVQGYGYT
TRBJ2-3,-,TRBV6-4,ASSPSRSRTSTDTQY
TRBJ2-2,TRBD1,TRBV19,ASSPMDRANTGELF
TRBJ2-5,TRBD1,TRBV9,ASSVGTGGSHQETQY
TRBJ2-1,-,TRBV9,ASSVSGQNNEQF
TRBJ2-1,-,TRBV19,ASSIDGVAGGSGPTF
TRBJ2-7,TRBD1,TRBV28,ASSVGTALSYEQY
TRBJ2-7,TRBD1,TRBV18,ASSPLTGEFYEQY
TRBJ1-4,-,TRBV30,AWSVRGAVEKLF
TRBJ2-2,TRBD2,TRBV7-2,ASSSRLAPNTGELF
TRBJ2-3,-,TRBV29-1,SVKPPILKLGADTQY
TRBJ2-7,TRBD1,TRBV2,ASSLNRGPEQY
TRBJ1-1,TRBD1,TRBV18,ASSPTGTVMNTEAF
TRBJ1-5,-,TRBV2,ASSADNQPQH
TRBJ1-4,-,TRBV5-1,ASSLETATNEKLF
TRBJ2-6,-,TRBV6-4,ASSENGVGANVLT
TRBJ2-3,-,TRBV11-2,ASSLPTGIDTQY
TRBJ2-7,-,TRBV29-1,SVDGGPGEQY
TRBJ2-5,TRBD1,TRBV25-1,ASSTDRMFQETQY
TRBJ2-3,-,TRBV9,ASTQGPSGTDTQY
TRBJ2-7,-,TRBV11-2,ASSPVGGVIYEQY
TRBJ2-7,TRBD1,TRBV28,ASSLKGTGYSYEQY
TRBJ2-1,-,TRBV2,ASRENRALYNEQF
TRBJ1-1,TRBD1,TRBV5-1,ASSLIHRLTGTGETEAF
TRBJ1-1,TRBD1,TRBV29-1,SVQGTGKTLTEAF
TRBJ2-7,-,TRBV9,ASSARRSLVCEQY
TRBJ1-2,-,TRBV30,AWSVDGGSYGYT
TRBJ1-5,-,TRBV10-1,ASSDRDGNQPQH
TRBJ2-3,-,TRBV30,AWSTQARTAGYTQY
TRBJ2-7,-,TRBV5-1,ASSLGAVGTDHFYEQY
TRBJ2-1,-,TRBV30,AWSVLGGLSYNEQF
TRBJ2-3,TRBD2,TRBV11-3,ASSPGLAGGPTDTQY
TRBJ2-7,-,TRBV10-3,AISESTGSYEQY
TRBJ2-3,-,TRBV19,ASSIVLGRLADTQY
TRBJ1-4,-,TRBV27,ASSSTWLANEKLF
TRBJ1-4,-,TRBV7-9,ASSSVGGSEKLF